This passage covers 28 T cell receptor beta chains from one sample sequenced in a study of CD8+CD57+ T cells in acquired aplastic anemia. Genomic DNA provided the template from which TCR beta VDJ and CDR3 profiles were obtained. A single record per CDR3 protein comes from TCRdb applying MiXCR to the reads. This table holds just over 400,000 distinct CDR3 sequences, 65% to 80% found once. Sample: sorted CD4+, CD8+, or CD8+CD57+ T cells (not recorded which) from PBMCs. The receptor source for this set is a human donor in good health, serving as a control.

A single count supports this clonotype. The CDR3 region has the DNA TGTGCCAGCAGCGTTCAGAGCGGGGGGGCCCATGAGACCCAGTACTTC. It specifies CASSVQSGGAHETQYF. The chain combines TRBV9 with TRBJ2-5, with 10 bases that match TRBD2. Germline V gives CDR1 SGDLS, CDR2 YYNGEE. This CDR3 is built from 16 residues. The V gene end was trimmed by 2 bases and the J gene end by 5 bases; junction bases not matched to a gene: 9.

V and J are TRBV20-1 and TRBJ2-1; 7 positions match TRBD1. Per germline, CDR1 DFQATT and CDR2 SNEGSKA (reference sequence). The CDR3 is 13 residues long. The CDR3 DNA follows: TGCAGCGCAAGACAGGGATCTGGGTCACAGCAGTTCTTC. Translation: CSARQGSGSQQFF.

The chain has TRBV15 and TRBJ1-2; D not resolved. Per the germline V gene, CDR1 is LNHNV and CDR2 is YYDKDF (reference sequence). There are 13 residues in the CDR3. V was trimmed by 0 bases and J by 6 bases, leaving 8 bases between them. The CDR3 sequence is CATSRDLGDGYTF. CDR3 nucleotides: TGTGCCACCAGCAGAGATCTTGGGGATGGCTACACCTTC.

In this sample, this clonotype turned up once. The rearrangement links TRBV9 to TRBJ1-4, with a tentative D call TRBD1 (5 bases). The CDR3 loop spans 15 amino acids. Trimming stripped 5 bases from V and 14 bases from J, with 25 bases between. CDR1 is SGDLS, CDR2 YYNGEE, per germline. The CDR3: CASREKGGTNETLFF. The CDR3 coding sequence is TGTGCCAGCAGAGAGAAGGGTGGGACTAATGAAACCCTGTTTTTT.

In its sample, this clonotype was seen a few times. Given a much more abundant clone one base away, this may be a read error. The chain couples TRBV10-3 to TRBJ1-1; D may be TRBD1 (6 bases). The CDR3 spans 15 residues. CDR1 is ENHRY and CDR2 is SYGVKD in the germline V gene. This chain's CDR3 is CASSLRLGGNTEAFF. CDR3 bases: TGTGCCAGCAGTTTACGTCTAGGGGGGAACACTGAAGCTTTCTTT.

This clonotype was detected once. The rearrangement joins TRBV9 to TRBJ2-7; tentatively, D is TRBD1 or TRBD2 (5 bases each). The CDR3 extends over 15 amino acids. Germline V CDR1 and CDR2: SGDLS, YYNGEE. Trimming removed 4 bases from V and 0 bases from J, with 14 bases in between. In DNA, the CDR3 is TGTGCCAGCAGCCAACAAGGGGACCCCTCCTACGAGCAGTACTTC. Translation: CASSQQGDPSYEQYF.

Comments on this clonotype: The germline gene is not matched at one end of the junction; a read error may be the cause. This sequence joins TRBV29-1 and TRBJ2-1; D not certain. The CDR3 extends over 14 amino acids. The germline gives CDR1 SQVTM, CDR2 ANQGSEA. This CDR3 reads CSVDPIVAYNEQTF. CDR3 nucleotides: TGCAGCGTTGACCCCATCGTAGCTTACAATGAGCAGACCTTC.

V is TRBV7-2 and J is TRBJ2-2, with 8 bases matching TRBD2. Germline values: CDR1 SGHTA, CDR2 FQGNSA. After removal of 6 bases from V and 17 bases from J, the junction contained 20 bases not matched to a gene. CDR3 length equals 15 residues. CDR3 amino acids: CASRISGAGETQYFF. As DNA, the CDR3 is TGTGCCAGCAGAATTAGCGGGGCGGGGGAGACCCAGTACTTTTTT.

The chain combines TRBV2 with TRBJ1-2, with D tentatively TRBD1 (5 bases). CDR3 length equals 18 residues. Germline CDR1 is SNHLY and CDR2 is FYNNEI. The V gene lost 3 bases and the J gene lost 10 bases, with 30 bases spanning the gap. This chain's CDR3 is CASSDSATEGTPKHFYTF. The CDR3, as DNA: TGTGCCAGCAGTGACTCGGCGACAGAGGGTACTCCTAAGCATTTCTACACCTTC.

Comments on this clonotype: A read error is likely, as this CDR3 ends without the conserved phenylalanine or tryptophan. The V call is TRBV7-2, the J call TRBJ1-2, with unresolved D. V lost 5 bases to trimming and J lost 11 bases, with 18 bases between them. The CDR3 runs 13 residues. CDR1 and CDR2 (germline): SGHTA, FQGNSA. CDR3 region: CASSAVVETQYTG. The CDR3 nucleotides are TGTGCCAGCAGCGCGGTTGTGGAGACCCAGTACACCGGG.

CDR3 sequence reads: CASSLQWEPNYHHYF. As DNA, the CDR3 is TGTGCCAGCAGCTTACAGTGGGAACCCAATTACCACCACTACTTC. V gene TRBV7-3 combines with J gene TRBJ2-7; D gene uncertain. The V and J ends lost 2 bases and 13 bases respectively, with 24 bases between them. CDR1 SGHTA and CDR2 FQGTGA come from the germline V gene. This CDR3 is 15 amino acids long.

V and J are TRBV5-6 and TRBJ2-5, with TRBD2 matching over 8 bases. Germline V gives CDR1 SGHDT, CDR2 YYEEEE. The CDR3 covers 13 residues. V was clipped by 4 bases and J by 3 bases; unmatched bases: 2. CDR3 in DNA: TGTGCCAGCAGCGGTAGCGGGGAAGAGACCCAGTACTTC. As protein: CASSGSGEETQYF.

The CDR3 DNA reads as TGTGCCAGCAGCTACATGACAGGGACTGAAGCTTTCTTT. Translation gives CASSYMTGTEAFF. The V call is TRBV5-8, the J call TRBJ1-1; TRBD1 matches 7 bases. The CDR3 runs 13 residues. The germline V gene has CDR1 SGHTS and CDR2 YDEGEE. The J segment lost 5 bases and the V segment lost 3 bases, leaving 4 bases of the junction unmatched.

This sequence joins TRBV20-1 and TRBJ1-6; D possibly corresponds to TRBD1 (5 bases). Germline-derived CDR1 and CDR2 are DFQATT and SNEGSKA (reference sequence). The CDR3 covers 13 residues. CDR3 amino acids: CSVGGVVKCPLHF. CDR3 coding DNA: TGCAGCGTTGGGGGAGTGGTTAAGTGCCCCCTCCACTTT.

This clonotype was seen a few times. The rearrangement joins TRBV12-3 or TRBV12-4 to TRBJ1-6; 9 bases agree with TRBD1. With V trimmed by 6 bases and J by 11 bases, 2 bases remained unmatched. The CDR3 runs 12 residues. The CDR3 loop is CASRGTGTPLHF. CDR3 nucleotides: TGTGCCAGCAGAGGGACAGGGACACCCCTCCACTTT.

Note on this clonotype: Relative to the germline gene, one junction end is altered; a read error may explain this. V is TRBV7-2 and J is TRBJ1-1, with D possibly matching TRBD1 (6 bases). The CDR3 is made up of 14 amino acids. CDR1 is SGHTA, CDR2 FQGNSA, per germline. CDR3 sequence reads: CASSLRGRGLYAYF. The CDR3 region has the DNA TGTGCCAGTAGCCTCAGGGGACGGGGCCTTTATGCTTACTTT.

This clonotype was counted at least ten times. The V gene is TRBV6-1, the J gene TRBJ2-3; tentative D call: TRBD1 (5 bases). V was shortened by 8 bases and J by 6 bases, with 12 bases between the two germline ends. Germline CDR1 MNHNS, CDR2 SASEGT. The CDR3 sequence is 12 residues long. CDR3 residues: CASCRVKDTQYF. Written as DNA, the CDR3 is TGTGCCAGCTGCAGGGTTAAGGATACGCAGTATTTT.

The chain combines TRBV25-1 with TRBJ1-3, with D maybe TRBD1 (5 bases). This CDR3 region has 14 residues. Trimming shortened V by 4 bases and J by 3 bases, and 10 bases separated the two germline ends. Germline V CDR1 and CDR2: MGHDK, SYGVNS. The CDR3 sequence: CASSVAGHGNTIYF. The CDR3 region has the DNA TGTGCCAGCAGTGTGGCAGGGCATGGAAACACCATATATTTT.

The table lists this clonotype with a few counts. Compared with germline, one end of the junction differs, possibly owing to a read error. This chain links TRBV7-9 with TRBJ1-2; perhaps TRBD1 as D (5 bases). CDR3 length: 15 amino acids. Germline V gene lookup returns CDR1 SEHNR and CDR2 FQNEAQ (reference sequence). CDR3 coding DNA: TGTGCCAGCAGCTTAATGACGCGACGGGGGAATGACTACGCCTTC. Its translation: CASSLMTRRGNDYAF.

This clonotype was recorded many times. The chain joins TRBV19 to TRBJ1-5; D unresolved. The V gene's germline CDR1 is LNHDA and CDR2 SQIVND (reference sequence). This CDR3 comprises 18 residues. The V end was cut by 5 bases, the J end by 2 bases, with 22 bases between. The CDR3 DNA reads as TGTGCCAGTAGTCTGGGAGGGCTCCGCATTTATCGCAATCAGCCCCAGCATTTT. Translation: CASSLGGLRIYRNQPQHF.

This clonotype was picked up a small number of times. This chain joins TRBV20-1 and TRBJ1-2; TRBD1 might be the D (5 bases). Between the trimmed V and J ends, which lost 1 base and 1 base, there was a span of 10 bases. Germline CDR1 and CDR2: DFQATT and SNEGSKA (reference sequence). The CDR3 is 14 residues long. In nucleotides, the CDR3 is TGCAGTGCTAGAGGACAGACAAGTAACTATGGCTACACCTTC. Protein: CSARGQTSNYGYTF.

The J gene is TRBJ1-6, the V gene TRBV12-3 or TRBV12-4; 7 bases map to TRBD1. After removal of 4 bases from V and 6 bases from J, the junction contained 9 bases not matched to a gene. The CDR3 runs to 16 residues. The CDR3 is CASSSEQGFGNSPLHF. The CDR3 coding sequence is TGTGCCAGCAGTTCTGAACAGGGGTTTGGTAATTCACCCCTCCACTTT.

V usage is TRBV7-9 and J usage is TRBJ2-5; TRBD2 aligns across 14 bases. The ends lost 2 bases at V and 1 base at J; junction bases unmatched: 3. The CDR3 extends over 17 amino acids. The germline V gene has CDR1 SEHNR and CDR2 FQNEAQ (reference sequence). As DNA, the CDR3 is TGTGCCAGCAGCTTACGCGGGACTAGCGGGGGCCAAGAGACCCAGTACTTC. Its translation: CASSLRGTSGGQETQYF.

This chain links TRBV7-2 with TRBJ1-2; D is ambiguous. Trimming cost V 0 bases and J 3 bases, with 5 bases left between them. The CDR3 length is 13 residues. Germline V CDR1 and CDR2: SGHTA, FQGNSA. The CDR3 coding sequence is TGTGCCAGCAGCTTAGCGGAATACTATGGCTACACCTTC. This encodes CASSLAEYYGYTF.

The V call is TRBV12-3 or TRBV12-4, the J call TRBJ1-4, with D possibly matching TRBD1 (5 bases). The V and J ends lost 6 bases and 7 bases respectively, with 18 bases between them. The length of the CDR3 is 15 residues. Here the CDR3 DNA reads TGTGCCAGCAGCCAAGCGCGGGGGAGGATTGAAAAACTGTTTTTT. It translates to CASSQARGRIEKLFF.

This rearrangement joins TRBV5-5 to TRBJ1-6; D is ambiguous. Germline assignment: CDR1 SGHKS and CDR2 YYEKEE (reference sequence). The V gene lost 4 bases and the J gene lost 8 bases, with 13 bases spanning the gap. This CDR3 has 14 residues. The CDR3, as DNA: TGTGCCAGCAGCCACCCCCGCGGGGATTCACCCCTCCACTTT. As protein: CASSHPRGDSPLHF.

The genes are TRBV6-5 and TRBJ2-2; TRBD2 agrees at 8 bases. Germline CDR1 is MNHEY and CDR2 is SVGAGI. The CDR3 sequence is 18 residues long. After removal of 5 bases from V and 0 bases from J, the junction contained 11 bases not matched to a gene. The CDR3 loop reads CASSPTGGPLANTGELFF. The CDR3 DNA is TGTGCCAGCAGTCCTACGGGGGGGCCGTTGGCGAACACCGGGGAGCTGTTTTTT.

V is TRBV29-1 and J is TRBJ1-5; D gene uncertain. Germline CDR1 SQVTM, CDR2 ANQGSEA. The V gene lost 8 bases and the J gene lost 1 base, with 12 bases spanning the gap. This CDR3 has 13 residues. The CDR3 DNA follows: TGCAGCTCTCCGGGAGGGAGCAATCAGCCCCAGCATTTT. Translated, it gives CSSPGGSNQPQHF.